This T cell receptor beta chain came from a study of vaccination and CD4 T cells after COVID-19 (dated by TCRdb to about 2022). Turning to the overall study: Convalescent patients had a positive SARS-CoV-2 result on nasal swab PCR, and of these patients, several had mild disease and one had severe disease. Two doses of either the Pfizer-BioNTech BNT162b2 vaccine (n=8) or the Moderna mRNA-1273 vaccine (n=2) were administered to participants. Six males and four females were included in the convalescent cohort, with two Hispanic individuals, seven Caucasians, two Asians and one multiracial person represented. The spike-specific CD4+ TCR repertoire was compared before and after mRNA vaccination in approximately 9 COVID-19 convalescent patients and a handful of infection-naive healthy vaccine recipients. Control cultures used a CEFX viral epitope pool as positive control, an HIV-1 Nef peptide pool as negative control, or no peptide. Post-COVID blood samples were collected from convalescent patients a median of about 92 days after diagnosis, with a range of about 30 to 170 days. The cultures were stimulated with overlapping spike peptide pools from SARS-CoV-2 and from the common cold coronaviruses HCoV-NL63, HCoV-OC43 and HCoV-229E. Post-vaccine blood samples were taken a median of about 77 days after the second vaccine dose, with a range of roughly 13 to 250 days.

Findings and caveats that apply to the study as a whole: In convalescent patients, nearly all vaccine-specific clones (304 of 307) were found to be mono-reactive for SARS-CoV-2 spike rather than cross-reactive with common cold coronaviruses. The study included relatively few convalescent patients and did not analyze early timepoints after natural infection. An increase in the median number of SARS-CoV-2-reactive clonotypes from approximately 23 after infection to roughly 38 after vaccination was observed, but the change was not found to be significant. Among convalescent patients, a median about 90% of the SARS-CoV-2-reactive clones seen after vaccination appeared only after vaccination, which suggests priming specific to the vaccine.

The library relied on PCR. TCR sequencing of DNA from cultured CD4+ T cells used the Oncomine TCR Beta short-read assay at the Johns Hopkins FTIC core. The QIAamp micro DNA kit was used to extract genomic DNA from the cultured CD4+ T cells. Oncomine TCR Beta libraries from cultured CD4+ T cells were pooled with unique dual indexes and sequenced on an Illumina iSeq 100. Turning to the authors' computational methods: Non-productive sequences were filtered out, and CDR3s that did not start with C, did not end with F or W, or were shorter than 7 amino acids were discarded. Antigen-specific clonotypes were identified with the MANAFEST web application by comparing peptide-stimulated wells with reference and other culture wells. To be called positive, a clone needed an FDR below 0.05, an odds ratio above 5, and a productive frequency above 0.1% in at least two of three replicate wells. Cross-reactive clonotypes were defined as significantly expanded in both SARS-CoV-2 spike wells and at least one common cold coronavirus spike condition. CDR3 homology was assessed with Levenshtein distances (stringdist) and unrooted phylogenetic trees (ape) in R version 3.6.1. Starting from the raw public reads, TCRdb applied fastp trimming at Q25, assembled clones with MiXCR and retained in-frame beta chains. Each entry merges the rows of one CDR3 protein and shows their most common DNA and genes. The V and J calls were not made by the authors but by TCRdb's processing. This sample holds 14,000 to 15,000 distinct CDR3 sequences; less than 30% were observed only once. About 25% of the sample belongs to the ten largest clones.

What the treatment or condition label conveys for this sample: roughly nine-day PBMC culture with coronavirus spike peptide pools or control peptides (ViraFEST assay). To expand antigen-specific T cells with peptide pools and then pick out the expanded clonotypes through TCR sequencing, the study relied on the ViraFEST assay. Positive SARS-CoV-2 PCR tests in the convalescent patients dated from March to December 2020, before Alpha, Beta and Delta variants emerged in the United States. PBMCs were cultured at two million per well in IMDM supplemented with 5% human AB serum and about 10 IU/ml IL-2, with 10 ug/ml peptide pools added. Half of the culture medium was replaced with fresh IL-2-containing medium on days 3 and 7. CD4+ T cells were isolated after around 9 days of culture through negative selection using the EasySep CD4+ T cell isolation kit. Ficoll-Paque Plus gradient centrifugation was used to isolate PBMCs from whole blood, and the isolated PBMCs were then either used fresh or cryopreserved at -140C. Culture conditions were generally each tested in triplicate wells.

A remark on this clonotype: The antigen this receptor binds is unknown. Base qualities are missing; no much larger clone stands one base away.

The CDR3 goes from the cysteine to the phenylalanine over 17 residues. Only the CDR3 DNA stays, 51 bases, in frame from base 1. V is clipped by 1 base and J by 2 bases, and the sequence between their germline boundaries is 17 bases long. The germline V gene provides CDR1 SGHTA and CDR2 FQGTGA. The TCR sequence derives from a human donor with COVID-19. The source material was cultured CD4+ T cells from blood. This receptor chain uses TRBV7-3 and TRBJ2-5, with TRBD1 perhaps the D gene, on 6 matching bases. The DNA sequence is given as TGTGCCAGCAGCTTAAGCGCTCTTGGCAGGGGACAAGAGACCCAGTACTTC. It is translated as CASSLSALGRGQETQYF.